The 18 T cell receptor beta chains reported below all come from one sample, sequenced in a study of blood T cells in healthy people across ages. A J-beta primer mix and a sample-barcoded 5' primer were used in a second PCR of about 7 to 12 cycles. TCRdb ran MiXCR on the 5' RACE reads and lists one entry per CDR3 protein. This sample has about 940,000 distinct CDR3 sequences, with 40% to 60% found just once. Sequencing input: blood. Receptors originate from a man younger than 45 in good health.

The rearrangement joins TRBV2 to TRBJ1-2; D not certain. The CDR3 is 14 amino acids. V gave up 3 bases and J gave up 5 bases, with 13 bases separating them. The germline V gene encodes CDR1 SNHLY and CDR2 FYNNEI. The CDR3 region has the DNA TGTGCCAGCAGTGACCTCTCGACGGATTATGGCTACACCTTC. This gives the protein CASSDLSTDYGYTF.

This clonotype has a count of ten or more. The junction departs from germline at one end; a sequencing error may be responsible. The chain combines TRBV5-1 with TRBJ2-1; D is perhaps TRBD1 (5 bases). CDR1 is SGHRS, CDR2 YFSETQ, per germline. The CDR3 is 13 amino acids. CDR3 amino acids: CASRADSYNEQFF. The CDR3 nucleotides read TGTGCCAGCAGGGCGGATTCCTACAATGAGCAGTTCTTC.

The chain is built from TRBV3-1 and TRBJ2-3, with 9 bases lining up with TRBD2. The length of the CDR3 is 20 residues. Germline loops: CDR1 LGHDT, CDR2 YNNKEL (reference sequence). The V and J ends lost 4 bases and 3 bases, in that order; junction bases with no gene match: 20. CDR3 region: CASSPVGVAGEKGETDTQYF. In nucleotides, the CDR3 is TGTGCCAGCAGCCCAGTCGGGGTAGCGGGAGAAAAAGGGGAAACAGATACGCAGTATTTT.

The chain recombines TRBV3-1 with TRBJ2-7; D remains ambiguous. CDR1 is LGHDT, CDR2 YNNKEL, per germline (reference sequence). Trimming cost V 0 bases and J 0 bases, with 9 bases left between them. The CDR3 is 15 amino acids. The DNA of the CDR3 is TGTGCCAGCAGCCAAGATGGGCAGGTCTCCTACGAGCAGTACTTC. Translated, it gives CASSQDGQVSYEQYF.

V usage is TRBV7-3 and J usage is TRBJ2-3; a possible D gene is TRBD1 (6 bases). The V and J ends lost 0 bases and 6 bases respectively, with 10 bases between them. The germline gives CDR1 SGHTA, CDR2 FQGTGA. The CDR3 length is 14 residues. In DNA, the CDR3 is TGTGCCAGCAGCTTAACGGGGGCCAAGGATACGCAGTATTTT. The encoded protein is CASSLTGAKDTQYF.

The chain carries TRBV15 and TRBJ2-7; unclear D gene. Germline values: CDR1 LNHNV, CDR2 YYDKDF (reference sequence). The CDR3 is 11 residues long. V was trimmed by 7 bases and J by 1 base, leaving 5 bases between them. This CDR3 reads CATTGSYEQYF. The CDR3 coding sequence is TGTGCCACCACTGGGTCCTACGAGCAGTACTTC.

This clonotype appeared a few times. J is TRBJ2-7 and V is TRBV20-1; no clear D. CDR1 is DFQATT and CDR2 is SNEGSKA in the germline V gene (reference sequence). The CDR3 has 12 amino acids. The V and J ends lost 3 bases and 0 bases respectively, with 6 bases between them. CDR3 DNA: TGCAGTGCTAGGGAGAGCTCCTACGAGCAGTACTTC. Its protein is CSARESSYEQYF.

This clonotype was picked up a small number of times. The chain employs TRBV7-8 and TRBJ2-1; 8 bases line up with TRBD2. The CDR3 sequence is 17 residues long. Germline V gene lookup returns CDR1 SGHVS and CDR2 FQNEAQ. J gave up 8 bases and V 1 base, and 13 bases lay outside the gene matches. CDR3 nucleotide sequence: TGTGCCAGCAGCTTAGGGGTTAGCGGGGTTCTACAATATGAGCAGTTCTTC. It yields the protein CASSLGVSGVLQYEQFF.

This clonotype was seen a handful of times. The V call is TRBV4-3, the J call TRBJ2-7; D gene uncertain. The CDR3 loop spans 13 amino acids. V lost 3 bases to trimming and J lost 4 bases, with 10 bases between them. CDR1 and CDR2 from the germline V gene are LGHNA and YSLEER. The CDR3 DNA reads as TGCGCCAGCAGCCAGTCCATCGCGTACGAGCAGTACTTC. It translates to CASSQSIAYEQYF.

For this clonotype: At one end the junction does not follow the germline gene, possibly because of a read error. The gene calls are TRBV7-9 and TRBJ2-3, with D possibly matching TRBD2 (5 bases). The CDR3 length is 15 residues. The germline V gene encodes CDR1 SEHNR and CDR2 FQNEAQ (reference sequence). The CDR3 protein is CASSLPGTSTDMQYF. CDR3 in DNA: TGTGCCAGCAGCTTACCGGGAACAAGCACAGATATGCAGTATTTT.

V and J are TRBV5-1 and TRBJ1-6, with a tentative D call TRBD1 (6 bases). Germline loops: CDR1 SGHRS, CDR2 YFSETQ. The V and J ends lost 0 bases and 8 bases respectively, with 12 bases between them. The CDR3 has 15 residues. The CDR3 sequence: CASSLGPGVDSPLHF. CDR3 coding DNA: TGCGCCAGCAGCTTGGGGCCAGGGGTGGATTCACCCCTCCACTTT.

The chain employs TRBV18 and TRBJ1-5; the D is unclear. V was shortened by 6 bases and J by 7 bases, with 16 bases between the two germline ends. The CDR3 consists of 14 residues. CDR1 is KGHSH and CDR2 is LQKENI in the germline V gene. The CDR3 nucleotides read TGTGCCAGCTCCCAGGAGCACACCAGGCAGCCCCAGCATTTT. Translating it yields CASSQEHTRQPQHF.

V gene TRBV20-1 combines with J gene TRBJ1-2, with D maybe TRBD1 (6 bases). V lost 3 bases to trimming and J lost 0 bases, with 8 bases between them. Germline CDR1 is DFQATT and CDR2 is SNEGSKA (reference sequence). The CDR3 runs to 13 residues. Written as DNA, the CDR3 is TGCAGTGCTAGGGGGGACACTAACTATGGCTACACCTTC. It translates to CSARGDTNYGYTF.

The V and J genes are TRBV27 and TRBJ2-1; D may be TRBD1 (5 bases). Germline CDR1 and CDR2: MNHEY and SMNVEV (reference sequence). The CDR3 runs 15 residues. The ends were cut back, 6 bases at V and 2 bases at J, with 14 bases in the middle. The CDR3 sequence is CASSRPGNPYNEQFF. The CDR3 DNA sequence: TGTGCCAGCAGCCGACCAGGGAACCCCTACAATGAGCAGTTCTTC.

V usage is TRBV20-1 and J usage is TRBJ1-1; maybe TRBD1 (6 bases). The CDR3 is made up of 16 amino acids. The germline gives CDR1 DFQATT, CDR2 SNEGSKA (reference sequence). V was clipped by 2 bases and J by 0 bases, with 16 bases between them. The CDR3 DNA reads TGCAGTGCTAGAAGACAAGGGGGACGGGTGAACACTGAAGCTTTCTTT. It codes for CSARRQGGRVNTEAFF.

Regarding this clonotype: Since a much larger clone is just one base distant, this may be a read error. The chain has TRBV4-2 and TRBJ1-5; D is unclear. The CDR3 runs to 14 residues. Trimming took off 5 bases at V and 7 bases at J, with 15 bases between the two ends. Germline CDR1 LGHNA, CDR2 YNFKEQ. This CDR3 is CASSSGRGGQPQHF. CDR3 nucleotides: TGTGCCAGCAGCTCAGGACGGGGTGGACAGCCCCAGCATTTT.

The rearrangement joins TRBV9 to TRBJ1-2, with 7 bases aligning to TRBD1. The CDR3 sequence is 15 residues long. V was clipped by 3 bases and J by 4 bases; unmatched bases: 9. CDR1 SGDLS and CDR2 YYNGEE come from the germline V gene. Here the CDR3 reads CASSAQTGSVYGYTF. The CDR3 DNA follows: TGTGCCAGCAGCGCCCAGACAGGGTCGGTCTATGGCTACACCTTC.

In this sample, this clonotype turned up once. Since the CDR3 does not end with the conserved phenylalanine or tryptophan, this likely comes from a read error. The rearrangement joins TRBV12-5 to TRBJ1-6; no clear D. The V gene lost 7 bases and the J gene lost 3 bases, with 13 bases spanning the gap. The CDR3 spans 15 residues. CDR1 is LGHNT, CDR2 FRNRAP, per germline. The CDR3 here is CASAMDGVYNSPLHL. In DNA form, the CDR3 reads TGTGCTAGTGCCATGGACGGAGTCTATAATTCACCCCTCCACCTT.